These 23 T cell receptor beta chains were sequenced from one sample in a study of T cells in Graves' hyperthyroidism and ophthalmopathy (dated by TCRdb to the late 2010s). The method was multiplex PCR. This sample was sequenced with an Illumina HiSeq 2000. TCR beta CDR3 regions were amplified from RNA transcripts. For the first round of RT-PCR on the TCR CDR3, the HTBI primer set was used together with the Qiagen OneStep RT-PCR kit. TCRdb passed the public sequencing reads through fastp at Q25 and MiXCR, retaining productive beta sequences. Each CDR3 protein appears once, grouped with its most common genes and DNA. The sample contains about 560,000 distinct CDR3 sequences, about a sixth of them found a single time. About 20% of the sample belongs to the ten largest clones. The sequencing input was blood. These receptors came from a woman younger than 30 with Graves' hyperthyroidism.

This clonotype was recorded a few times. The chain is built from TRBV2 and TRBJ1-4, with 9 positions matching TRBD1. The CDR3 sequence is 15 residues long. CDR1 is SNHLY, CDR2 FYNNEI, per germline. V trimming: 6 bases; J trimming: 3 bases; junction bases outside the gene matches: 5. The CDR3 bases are TGTGCCAGCAGCCAAGACAGGGGGTCTAATGAAAAACTGTTTTTT. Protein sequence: CASSQDRGSNEKLFF.

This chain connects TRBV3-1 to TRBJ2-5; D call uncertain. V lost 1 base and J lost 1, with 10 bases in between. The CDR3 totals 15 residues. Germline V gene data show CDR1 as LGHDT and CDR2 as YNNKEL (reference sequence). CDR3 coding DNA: TGTGCCAGCAGCCAAGTGATCGATTCCCAAGAGACCCAGTACTTC. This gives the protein CASSQVIDSQETQYF.

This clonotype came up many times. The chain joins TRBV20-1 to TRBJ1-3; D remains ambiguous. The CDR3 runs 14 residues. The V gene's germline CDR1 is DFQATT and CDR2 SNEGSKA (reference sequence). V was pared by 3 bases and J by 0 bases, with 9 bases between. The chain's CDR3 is CSARKSASGNTIYF. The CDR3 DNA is TGCAGTGCTAGGAAGTCAGCCTCTGGAAACACCATATATTTT.

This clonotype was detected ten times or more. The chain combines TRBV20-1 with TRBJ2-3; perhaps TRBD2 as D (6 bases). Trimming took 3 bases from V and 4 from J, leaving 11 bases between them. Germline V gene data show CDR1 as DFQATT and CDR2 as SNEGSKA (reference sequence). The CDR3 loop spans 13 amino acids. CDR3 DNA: TGCAGTGCTAGCGGGGGAAGGGCAGATACGCAGTATTTT. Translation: CSASGGRADTQYF.

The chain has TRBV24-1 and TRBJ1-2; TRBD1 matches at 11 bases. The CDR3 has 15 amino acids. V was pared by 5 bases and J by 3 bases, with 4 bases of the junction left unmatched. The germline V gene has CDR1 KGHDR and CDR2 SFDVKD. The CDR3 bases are TGTGCCACCAGTGGGACAGGGGGCGAGGACTATGGCTACACCTTC. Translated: CATSGTGGEDYGYTF.

As DNA, the CDR3 is TGTGCCTGGAGGAACAAACTGGGGACAGGGGGCAATCAGCCCCAGCATTTT. Translation: CAWRNKLGTGGNQPQHF. V and J are TRBV30 and TRBJ1-5; 10 bases fit TRBD1. Unmatched junction bases numbered 10, after V lost 3 bases and J lost 2 bases. Germline CDR1 and CDR2: GTSNPN and SVGIG (reference sequence). This CDR3 has 17 amino acids.

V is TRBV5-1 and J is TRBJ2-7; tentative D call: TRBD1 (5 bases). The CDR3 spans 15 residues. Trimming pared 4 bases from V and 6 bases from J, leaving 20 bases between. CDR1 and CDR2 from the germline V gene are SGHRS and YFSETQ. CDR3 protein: CASSPQQAIRIEQYF. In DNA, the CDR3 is TGCGCCAGCAGCCCTCAACAGGCCATAAGGATCGAGCAGTACTTC. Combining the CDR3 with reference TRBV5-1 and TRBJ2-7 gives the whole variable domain KAGVTQTPRYLIKTRGQQVTLSCSPISGHRSVSWYQQTPGQGLQFLFEYFSETQRNKGNFPGRFSGRQFSNSRSEMNVSTLELGDSALYLCASSPQQAIRIEQYFGPGTRLTVT.

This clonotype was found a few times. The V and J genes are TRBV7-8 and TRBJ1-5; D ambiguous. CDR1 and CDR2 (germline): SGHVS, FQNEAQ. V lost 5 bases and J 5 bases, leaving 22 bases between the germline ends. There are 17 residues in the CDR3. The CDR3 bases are TGTGCCAGCAGCCCTATGCACCGCCCCGCTATTTATCAGCCCCAGCATTTT. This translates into CASSPMHRPAIYQPQHF.

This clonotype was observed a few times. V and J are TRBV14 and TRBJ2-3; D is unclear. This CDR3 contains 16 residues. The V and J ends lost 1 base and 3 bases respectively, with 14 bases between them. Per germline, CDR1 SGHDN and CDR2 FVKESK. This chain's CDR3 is CASSQGFSSWTDTQYF. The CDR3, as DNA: TGTGCCAGCAGCCAAGGGTTCTCCTCATGGACAGATACGCAGTATTTT.

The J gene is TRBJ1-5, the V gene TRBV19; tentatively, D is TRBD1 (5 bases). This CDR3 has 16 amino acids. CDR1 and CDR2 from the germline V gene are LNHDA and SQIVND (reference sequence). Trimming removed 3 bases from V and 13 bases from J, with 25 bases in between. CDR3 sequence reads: CASSIEIGAGVGIQHF. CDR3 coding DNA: TGTGCCAGTAGTATCGAGATTGGGGCGGGGGTGGGTATTCAGCATTTT.

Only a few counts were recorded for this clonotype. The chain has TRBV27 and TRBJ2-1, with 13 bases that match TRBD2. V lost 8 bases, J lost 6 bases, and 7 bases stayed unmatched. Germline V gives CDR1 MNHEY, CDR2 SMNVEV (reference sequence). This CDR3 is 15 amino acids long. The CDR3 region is CASGVGTSGINEQFF. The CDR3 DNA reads TGTGCCAGCGGGGTCGGGACTAGCGGGATCAATGAGCAGTTCTTC.

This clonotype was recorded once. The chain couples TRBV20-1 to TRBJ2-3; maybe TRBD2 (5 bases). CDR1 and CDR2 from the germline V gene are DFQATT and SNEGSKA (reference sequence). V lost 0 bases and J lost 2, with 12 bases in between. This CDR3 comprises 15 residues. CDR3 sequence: CSARDDGGPTDTQYF. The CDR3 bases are TGCAGTGCTAGAGATGACGGCGGGCCCACAGATACGCAGTATTTT.

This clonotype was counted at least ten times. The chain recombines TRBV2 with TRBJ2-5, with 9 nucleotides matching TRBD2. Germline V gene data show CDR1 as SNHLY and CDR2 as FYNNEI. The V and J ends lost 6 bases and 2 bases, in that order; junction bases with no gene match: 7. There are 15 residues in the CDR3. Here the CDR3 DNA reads TGTGCCAGCAGCGGTCTAGCGGGGCTTCAAGAGACCCAGTACTTC. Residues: CASSGLAGLQETQYF.

The CDR3: CASSQTGAGGELFF. CDR3 DNA: TGCGCCAGCAGCCAGACAGGGGCGGGCGGGGAGCTGTTTTTT. The chain is built from TRBV4-1 and TRBJ2-2; 8 nucleotides line up with TRBD1. J lost 7 bases, V lost 3 bases, and 4 bases had no gene match. This CDR3 has 14 amino acids. Germline V gene lookup returns CDR1 MGHRA and CDR2 YSYEKL.

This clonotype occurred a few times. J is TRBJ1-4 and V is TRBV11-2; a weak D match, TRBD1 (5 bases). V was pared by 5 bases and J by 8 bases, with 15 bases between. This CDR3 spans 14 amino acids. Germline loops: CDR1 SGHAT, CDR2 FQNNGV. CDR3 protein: CASSHLGVGEKLFF. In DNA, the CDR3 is TGTGCCAGCAGCCATCTGGGGGTTGGGGAAAAACTGTTTTTT. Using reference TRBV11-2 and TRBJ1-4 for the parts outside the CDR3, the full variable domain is EAGVAQSPRYKIIEKRQSVAFWCNPISGHATLYWYQQILGQGPKLLIQFQNNGVVDDSQLPKDRFSAERLKGVDSTLKIQPAKLEDSAVYLCASSHLGVGEKLFFGSGTQLSVL.

The CDR3 here is CASSASSSRLFF. The CDR3 DNA is TGCGCCAGCAGTGCGTCCTCGTCGCGACTGTTTTTT. This chain connects TRBV10-1 to TRBJ1-4; D remains ambiguous. Between the trimmed V and J ends, which lost 4 bases and 13 bases, there was a span of 13 bases. Germline V gene sequence: CDR1 WNHNN, CDR2 SYGVQD (reference sequence). The CDR3 has 12 amino acids.

The CDR3 spells CASSQVLGTGTEKLFF. The CDR3 nucleotides are TGCGCCAGCAGCCAAGTCCTGGGGACAGGGACCGAAAAACTGTTTTTT. The rearrangement joins TRBV4-1 to TRBJ1-4; TRBD1 agrees at 9 bases. CDR3 size: 16 residues. The V and J ends lost 1 base and 8 bases, in that order; junction bases with no gene match: 8. The germline gives CDR1 MGHRA, CDR2 YSYEKL.

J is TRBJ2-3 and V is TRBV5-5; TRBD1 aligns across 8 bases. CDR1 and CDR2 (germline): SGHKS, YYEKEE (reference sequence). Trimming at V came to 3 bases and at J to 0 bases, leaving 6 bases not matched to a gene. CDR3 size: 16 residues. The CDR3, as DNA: TGTGCCAGCAGCTCTCGACAGGGGCGCAGCACAGATACGCAGTATTTT. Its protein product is CASSSRQGRSTDTQYF.

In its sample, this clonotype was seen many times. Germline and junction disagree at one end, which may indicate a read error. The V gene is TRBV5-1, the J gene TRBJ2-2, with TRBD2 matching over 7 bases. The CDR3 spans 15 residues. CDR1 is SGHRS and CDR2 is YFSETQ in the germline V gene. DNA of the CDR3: TGTGCCAGCAGTTTGGGGGGGGCGAACACCGGGGAGCTGTTTTTT. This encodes CASSLGGANTGELFF.

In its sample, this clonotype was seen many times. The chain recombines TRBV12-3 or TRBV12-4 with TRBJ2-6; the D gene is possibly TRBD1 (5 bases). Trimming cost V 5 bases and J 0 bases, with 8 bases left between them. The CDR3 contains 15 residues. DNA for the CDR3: TGTGCCAGCAGTCCTGACAGCTCTGGGGCCAACGTCCTGACTTTC. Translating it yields CASSPDSSGANVLTF.

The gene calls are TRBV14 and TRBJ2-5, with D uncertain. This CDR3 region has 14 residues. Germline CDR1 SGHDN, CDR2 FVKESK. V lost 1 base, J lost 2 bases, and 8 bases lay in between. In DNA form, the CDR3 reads TGTGCCAGCAGCCAAGCACTGGGACAAGAGACCCAGTACTTC. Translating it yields CASSQALGQETQYF.

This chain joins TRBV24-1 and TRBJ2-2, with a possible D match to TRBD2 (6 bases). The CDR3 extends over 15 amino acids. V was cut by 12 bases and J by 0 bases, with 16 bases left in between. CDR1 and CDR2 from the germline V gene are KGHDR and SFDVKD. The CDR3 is CAVDAGTSNTGELFF. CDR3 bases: TGTGCCGTAGATGCCGGGACTTCGAACACCGGGGAGCTGTTTTTT.

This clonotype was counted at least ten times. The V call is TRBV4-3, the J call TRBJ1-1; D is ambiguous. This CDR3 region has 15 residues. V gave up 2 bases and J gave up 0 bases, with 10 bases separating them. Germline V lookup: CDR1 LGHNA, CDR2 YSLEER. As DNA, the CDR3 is TGCGCCAGCAGCCAATTCGCAGGCCTGAACACTGAAGCTTTCTTT. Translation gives CASSQFAGLNTEAFF.